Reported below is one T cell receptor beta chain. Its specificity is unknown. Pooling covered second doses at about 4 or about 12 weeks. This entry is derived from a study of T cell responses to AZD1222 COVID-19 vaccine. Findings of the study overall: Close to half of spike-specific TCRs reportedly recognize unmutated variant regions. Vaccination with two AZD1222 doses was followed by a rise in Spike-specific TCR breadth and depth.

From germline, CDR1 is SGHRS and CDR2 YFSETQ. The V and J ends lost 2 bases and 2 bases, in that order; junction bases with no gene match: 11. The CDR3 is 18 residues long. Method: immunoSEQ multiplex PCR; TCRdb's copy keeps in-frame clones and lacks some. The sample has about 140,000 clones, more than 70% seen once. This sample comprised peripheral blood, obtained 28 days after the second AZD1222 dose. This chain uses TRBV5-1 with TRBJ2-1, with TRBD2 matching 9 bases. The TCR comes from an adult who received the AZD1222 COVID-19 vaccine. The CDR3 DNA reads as TGCGCCAGCAGCTTTCCGGGGGAGATAGCGGGAGCCTACAATGAGCAGTTCTTC. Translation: CASSFPGEIAGAYNEQFF. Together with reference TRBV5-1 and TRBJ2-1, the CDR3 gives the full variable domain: KAGVTQTPRYLIKTRGQQVTLSCSPISGHRSVSWYQQTPGQGLQFLFEYFSETQRNKGNFPGRFSGRQFSNSRSEMNVSTLELGDSALYLCASSFPGEIAGAYNEQFFGPGTRLTVL.